The 14 T cell receptor beta chains below all came from one sample that was sequenced in a study of cytomegalovirus exposure and HLA in healthy donors. The PCR made use of 60 Vbeta and 13 Jbeta primers. Data came from immunoSEQ multiplex PCR; TCRdb stores just in-frame clones and leaves some out. Of around 93,000 clones listed, about two thirds are singletons. Sequencing was carried out using PBMCs. All receptors derive from a boy aged 5-17 years in good health and CMV-seropositive.

With respect to this clone: Its ends do not fully match the called genes, so a read error is possible. V gene TRBV6-5 combines with J gene TRBJ1-2, with D unclear. The germline V gene has CDR1 MNHEY and CDR2 SVGAGI. The CDR3 covers 15 residues. The CDR3 region has the DNA TGTGCCAGCAGTCCGAGACGGACTATAAACTATGGCTACCCCTTC. This encodes CASSPRRTINYGYPF.

This chain connects TRBV7-6 to TRBJ1-1; a possible D gene is TRBD1 (5 bases). V was clipped by 0 bases and J by 5 bases, with 16 bases between them. Germline assignment: CDR1 SGHVS and CDR2 FNYEAQ. The CDR3 has 16 residues. The CDR3 DNA follows: TGTGCCAGCAGCTTAGCGGGCGGGGCCGGGGGGACTGAAGCTTTCTTT. As protein: CASSLAGGAGGTEAFF.

Written as DNA, the CDR3 is TGTGCCAGCACCCGGCACGGGGAGTCCTACGAGCAGTACTTC. Amino acids: CASTRHGESYEQYF. J is TRBJ2-7 and V is TRBV13, with D possibly matching TRBD2 (5 bases). The CDR3 has 14 residues. The ends were cut back, 7 bases at V and 1 base at J, with 14 bases in the middle. CDR1 is PRHDT and CDR2 is FYEKMQ in the germline V gene (reference sequence).

This clone was recorded a few times. The chain employs TRBV12-5 and TRBJ2-2; TRBD1 matches 7 bases. CDR3 length: 14 amino acids. Germline V gene data show CDR1 as LGHNT and CDR2 as FRNRAP. V trimming: 7 bases; J trimming: 7 bases; junction bases outside the gene matches: 9. CDR3 protein: CASVRTGFVGELFF. The DNA for the CDR3 is TGTGCTAGTGTCCGGACAGGTTTTGTCGGGGAGCTGTTTTTT.

The V gene is TRBV6-9, the J gene TRBJ2-7, with 9 positions matching TRBD1. The V gene end was trimmed by 4 bases and the J gene end by 2 bases; junction bases not matched to a gene: 6. The germline gives CDR1 MNHGY, CDR2 SVAAGI. This CDR3 contains 15 residues. CDR3 amino acids: CASSLGGQGPYEQYF. CDR3 nucleotides: TGTGCCAGCAGTTTGGGGGGACAGGGTCCCTACGAGCAGTACTTC.

The chain links TRBV29-1 to TRBJ2-5, with 11 positions matching TRBD1. Germline V lookup: CDR1 SQVTM, CDR2 ANQGSEA. After removal of 7 bases from V and 1 base from J, the junction contained 11 bases not matched to a gene. This CDR3 is 16 amino acids long. CDR3 nucleotides: TGCAGCGCCGACGGGGACAGGGGGGGGCCCCAAGAGACCCAGTACTTC. This gives the protein CSADGDRGGPQETQYF.

The rearrangement uses TRBV25-1 and TRBJ1-6, with D uncertain. The ends were cut back, 4 bases at V and 2 bases at J, with 9 bases in the middle. CDR1 is MGHDK and CDR2 is SYGVNS in the germline V gene. This CDR3 has 15 amino acids. The CDR3 region has the DNA TGTGCCAGCAGTGGAGCGGCGACCTATAATTCACCCCTCCACTTT. This gives the protein CASSGAATYNSPLHF.

The J gene is TRBJ1-2, the V gene TRBV6-5, with 11 positions matching TRBD1. The CDR3 consists of 15 residues. The germline V gene encodes CDR1 MNHEY and CDR2 SVGAGI. V trimming: 4 bases; J trimming: 2 bases; junction bases outside the gene matches: 3. CDR3 DNA: TGTGCCAGCAGTTTGGACAGGGGGCGGAACTATGGCTACACCTTC. This translates into CASSLDRGRNYGYTF.

The chain couples TRBV7-6 to TRBJ2-6; 7 positions match TRBD1. The germline CDR1 and CDR2 sequences are SGHVS and FNYEAQ. This CDR3 spans 18 amino acids. The trim removed 6 bases at V and 2 bases at J, leaving 13 bases unmatched. CDR3 loop: CASSSQTGRAPGANVLTF. In DNA, the CDR3 is TGTGCCAGCAGTTCTCAGACAGGGAGAGCACCTGGGGCCAACGTCCTGACTTTC.

The J gene is TRBJ1-1, the V gene TRBV27; 10 bases agree with TRBD1. The germline V gene has CDR1 MNHEY and CDR2 SMNVEV (reference sequence). With V trimmed by 5 bases and J by 6 bases, 9 bases remained unmatched. CDR3 length equals 15 residues. This CDR3 is CASSAFDRGRPEAFF. The DNA of the CDR3 is TGTGCCAGCAGTGCCTTCGACAGGGGGCGGCCTGAAGCTTTCTTT.

This chain uses TRBV27 with TRBJ2-1; 7 nucleotides line up with TRBD2. CDR1 and CDR2 from the germline V gene are MNHEY and SMNVEV (reference sequence). The CDR3 length is 14 residues. V was clipped by 3 bases and J by 10 bases; unmatched bases: 9. The CDR3 DNA reads as TGTGCCAGCAGTTTTAGGGAGGGCCTCGGGGAGCAGTTCTTC. Translated, it gives CASSFREGLGEQFF.

The chain has TRBV5-4 and TRBJ2-7; D is unresolved. Germline CDR1 reads SGHNT; CDR2 reads YYREEE (reference sequence). Trimming left V 0 bases short and J 5 bases short, with 9 bases between. This CDR3 spans 13 amino acids. CDR3 DNA sequence: TGTGCCAGCAGCTTGGCGGGTTCTGACGAGCAGTACTTC. Protein sequence: CASSLAGSDEQYF.

This clone has a handful of counts. The J gene is TRBJ1-3, the V gene TRBV30; D gene ambiguous. CDR1 is GTSNPN, CDR2 SVGIG, per germline (reference sequence). The CDR3 sequence is 14 residues long. Trimming removed 0 bases from V and 5 bases from J, with 11 bases in between. CDR3 region: CAWSVQRQRNTIYF. CDR3 DNA: TGTGCCTGGAGTGTACAGCGGCAGAGAAACACCATATATTTT.

V gene TRBV7-3 combines with J gene TRBJ2-5, with D perhaps TRBD1 (6 bases). The V and J ends lost 2 bases and 5 bases respectively, with 15 bases between them. The CDR3 is made up of 15 amino acids. Germline V gene lookup returns CDR1 SGHTA and CDR2 FQGTGA. The CDR3 region has the DNA TGTGCCAGCAGCTTAGTCGCAGGGGTAGGCGAGACCCAGTACTTC. It yields the protein CASSLVAGVGETQYF. Full variable domain (missing parts from reference TRBV7-3 and TRBJ2-5): GAGVSQTPSNKVTEKGKYVELRCDPISGHTALYWYRQSLGQGPEFLIYFQGTGAADDSGLPNDRFFAVRPEGSVSTLKIQRTERGDSAVYLCASSLVAGVGETQYFGPGTRLLVL.